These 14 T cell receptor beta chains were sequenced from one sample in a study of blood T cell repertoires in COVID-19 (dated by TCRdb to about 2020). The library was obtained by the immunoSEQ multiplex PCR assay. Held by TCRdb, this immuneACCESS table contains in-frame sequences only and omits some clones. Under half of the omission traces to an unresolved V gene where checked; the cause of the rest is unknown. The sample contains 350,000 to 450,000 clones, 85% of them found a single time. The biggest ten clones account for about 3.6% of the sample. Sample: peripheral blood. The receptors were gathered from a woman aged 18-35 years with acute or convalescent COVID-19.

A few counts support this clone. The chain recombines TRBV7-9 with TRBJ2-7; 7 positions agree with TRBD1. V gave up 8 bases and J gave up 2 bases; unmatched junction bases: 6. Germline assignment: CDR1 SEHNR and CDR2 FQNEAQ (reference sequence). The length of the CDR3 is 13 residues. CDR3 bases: TGTGCCAGCTCTAGGGACAGCCCCTACGAGCAGTACTTC. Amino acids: CASSRDSPYEQYF.

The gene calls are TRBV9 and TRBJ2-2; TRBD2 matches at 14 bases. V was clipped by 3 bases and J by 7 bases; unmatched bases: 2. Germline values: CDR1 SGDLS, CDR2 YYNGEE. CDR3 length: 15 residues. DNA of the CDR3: TGTGCCAGCAGCGAGGGACTAGCGGGGGTCGGGGAGCTGTTTTTT. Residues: CASSEGLAGVGELFF.

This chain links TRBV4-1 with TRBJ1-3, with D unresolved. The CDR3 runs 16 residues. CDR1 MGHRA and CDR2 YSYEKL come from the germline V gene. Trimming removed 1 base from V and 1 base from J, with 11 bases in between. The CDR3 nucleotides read TGCGCCAGCAGCCAAGTGGGCCTTGGGTCTGGAAACACCATATATTTT. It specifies CASSQVGLGSGNTIYF.

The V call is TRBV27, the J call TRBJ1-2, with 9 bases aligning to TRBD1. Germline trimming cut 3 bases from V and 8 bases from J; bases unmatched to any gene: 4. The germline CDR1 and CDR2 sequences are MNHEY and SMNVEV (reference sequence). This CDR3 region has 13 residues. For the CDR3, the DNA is TGTGCCAGCAGTTTTAACAGGGGGCGAGGCTACACCTTC. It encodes CASSFNRGRGYTF.

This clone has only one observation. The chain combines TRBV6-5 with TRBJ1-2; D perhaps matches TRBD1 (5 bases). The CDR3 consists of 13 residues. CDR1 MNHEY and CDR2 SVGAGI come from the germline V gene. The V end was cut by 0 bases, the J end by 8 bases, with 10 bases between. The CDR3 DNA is TGTGCCAGCAGTTACTCAGGGGAGGGAGGCTACACCTTC. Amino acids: CASSYSGEGGYTF.

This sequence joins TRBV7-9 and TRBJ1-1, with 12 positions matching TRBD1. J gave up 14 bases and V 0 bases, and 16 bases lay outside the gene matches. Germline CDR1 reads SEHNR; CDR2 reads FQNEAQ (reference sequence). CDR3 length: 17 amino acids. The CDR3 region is CASSLASGQGAKLLAFF. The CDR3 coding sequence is TGTGCCAGCAGCTTAGCGTCGGGACAGGGGGCTAAGTTGCTCGCCTTCTTT.

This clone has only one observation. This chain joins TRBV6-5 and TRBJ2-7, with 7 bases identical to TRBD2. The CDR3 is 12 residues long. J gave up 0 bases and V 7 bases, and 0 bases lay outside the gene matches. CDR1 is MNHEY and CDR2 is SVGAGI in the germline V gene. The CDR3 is CASTGGSYEQYF. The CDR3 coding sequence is TGTGCCAGCACGGGGGGCTCCTACGAGCAGTACTTC.

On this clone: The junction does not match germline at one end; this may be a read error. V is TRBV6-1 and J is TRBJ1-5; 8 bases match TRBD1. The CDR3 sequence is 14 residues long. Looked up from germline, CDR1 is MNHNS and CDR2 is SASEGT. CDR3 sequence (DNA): TGTGCCAGCAGTGAAAGGACAGGGCCTCAGACCCAGCATTTT. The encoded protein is CASSERTGPQTQHF.

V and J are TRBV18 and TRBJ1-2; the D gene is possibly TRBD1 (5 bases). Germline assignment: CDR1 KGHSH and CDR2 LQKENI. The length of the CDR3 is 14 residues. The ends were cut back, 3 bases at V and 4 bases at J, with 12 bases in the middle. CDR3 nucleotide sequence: TGTGCCAGCTCACCGGGGCTGGATCTCTATGGCTACACCTTC. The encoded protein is CASSPGLDLYGYTF.

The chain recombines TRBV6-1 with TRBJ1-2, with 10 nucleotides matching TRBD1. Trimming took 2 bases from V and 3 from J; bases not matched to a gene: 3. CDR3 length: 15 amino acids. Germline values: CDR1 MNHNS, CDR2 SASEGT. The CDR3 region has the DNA TGTGCCAGCAGTGAATCGGGACAGGGGCACTATGGCTACACCTTC. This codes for CASSESGQGHYGYTF.

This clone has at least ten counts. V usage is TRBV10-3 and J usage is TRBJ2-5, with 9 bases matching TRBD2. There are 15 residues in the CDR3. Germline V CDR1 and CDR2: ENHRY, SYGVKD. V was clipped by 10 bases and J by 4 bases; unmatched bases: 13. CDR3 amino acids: CATKVSGGETETQYF. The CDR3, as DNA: TGTGCCACAAAGGTTAGCGGGGGAGAAACAGAGACCCAGTACTTC.

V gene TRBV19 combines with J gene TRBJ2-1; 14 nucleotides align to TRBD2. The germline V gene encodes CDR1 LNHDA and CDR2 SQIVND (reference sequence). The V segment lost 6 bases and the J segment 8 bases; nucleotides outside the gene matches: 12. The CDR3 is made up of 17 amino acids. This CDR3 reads CASSLTSGGVSDYEQFF. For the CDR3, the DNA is TGTGCCAGTAGCTTGACTAGCGGGGGGGTTAGCGATTATGAGCAGTTCTTC.

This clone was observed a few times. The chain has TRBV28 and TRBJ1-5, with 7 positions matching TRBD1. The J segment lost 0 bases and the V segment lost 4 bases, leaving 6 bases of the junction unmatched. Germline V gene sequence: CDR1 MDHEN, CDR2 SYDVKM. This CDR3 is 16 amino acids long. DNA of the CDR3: TGTGCCAGCAGTTCGGGACAGCAATATAGCAATCAGCCCCAGCATTTT. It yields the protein CASSSGQQYSNQPQHF.

The CDR3 protein is CAGGTGSNGELFF. In DNA, the CDR3 is TGTGCCGGCGGGACAGGGTCGAACGGGGAGCTGTTTTTT. V is TRBV2 and J is TRBJ2-2, with 9 nucleotides matching TRBD1. The V and J ends lost 11 bases and 7 bases, in that order; junction bases with no gene match: 8. CDR3 size: 13 residues. Germline assignment: CDR1 SNHLY and CDR2 FYNNEI.